One sample yielded the 19 T cell receptor beta chains listed below, sequenced in a study of cytomegalovirus exposure and HLA in healthy donors. PCR involved 60 Vbeta and 13 Jbeta primers. Repertoires were generated with immunoSEQ multiplex PCR, while TCRdb's copy carries only in-frame clones and drops some. The sample records some 160,000 clones, over 60% being singletons. The sequenced sample was PBMCs. These receptors were obtained from a woman aged 40 to 50 in good health and CMV-seronegative.

The chain has TRBV10-3 and TRBJ2-1; TRBD2 matches 7 bases. After removal of 4 bases from V and 8 bases from J, the junction contained 17 bases not matched to a gene. This CDR3 is 17 amino acids long. Germline-derived CDR1 and CDR2 are ENHRY and SYGVKD. CDR3 in DNA: TGTGCCATCAGTGTGAGCGGGATAATGGACTACGGCTATGAGCAGTTCTTC. As protein: CAISVSGIMDYGYEQFF.

The gene calls are TRBV11-2 and TRBJ2-2, with D unresolved. V was pared by 5 bases and J by 4 bases, with 8 bases between. Looked up from germline, CDR1 is SGHAT and CDR2 is FQNNGV. The CDR3 contains 13 residues. The CDR3 loop reads CASSPRSTGELFF. The CDR3 nucleotides are TGTGCCAGCAGCCCACGGAGCACCGGGGAGCTGTTTTTT.

This chain connects TRBV28 to TRBJ2-5; tentatively, D is TRBD1 (7 bases). This CDR3 comprises 14 residues. With 3 bases removed from V and 5 bases from J, the gap between germline ends came to 13 bases. In germline, CDR1 is MDHEN, CDR2 SYDVKM. CDR3 loop: CASSFGRGRETQYF. The CDR3 bases are TGTGCCAGCAGTTTCGGCAGGGGGAGGGAGACCCAGTACTTC. Supplemented by reference TRBV28 and TRBJ2-5, the full variable domain reads DVKVTQSSRYLVKRTGEKVFLECVQDMDHENMFWYRQDPGLGLRLIYFSYDVKMKEKGDIPEGYSVSREKKERFSLILESASTNQTSMYLCASSFGRGRETQYFGPGTRLLVL.

The V and J genes are TRBV19 and TRBJ2-4; no reliable D call. Germline V CDR1 and CDR2: LNHDA, SQIVND (reference sequence). The CDR3 sequence is 14 residues long. V was clipped by 2 bases and J by 8 bases, with 13 bases between them. This CDR3 reads CASSIQASSDIQYF. CDR3 DNA: TGTGCCAGTAGTATACAGGCATCTTCGGACATTCAGTACTTC.

This sequence joins TRBV28 and TRBJ1-5; 7 positions agree with TRBD1. V dropped 7 bases and J dropped 4; count of bases not matched to a gene: 16. The CDR3 is made up of 17 amino acids. Germline-derived CDR1 and CDR2 are MDHEN and SYDVKM. DNA of the CDR3: TGTGCCAGCAAAAAACAGGGGTCGGTGGGAAGGAATCAGCCCCAGCATTTT. Translated, it gives CASKKQGSVGRNQPQHF. The full variable domain, in which reference TRBV28 and TRBJ1-5 provide the parts outside the CDR3, is DVKVTQSSRYLVKRTGEKVFLECVQDMDHENMFWYRQDPGLGLRLIYFSYDVKMKEKGDIPEGYSVSREKKERFSLILESASTNQTSMYLCASKKQGSVGRNQPQHFGDGTRLSIL.

This clone was found a few times. This rearrangement joins TRBV30 to TRBJ1-1; D gene uncertain. Germline CDR1 is GTSNPN and CDR2 is SVGIG (reference sequence). V was trimmed by 0 bases and J by 1 base, leaving 6 bases between them. The CDR3 length is 13 residues. CDR3 nucleotide sequence: TGTGCCTGGAGTGTACTCGCGAACACTGAAGCTTTCTTT. Translation: CAWSVLANTEAFF.

CDR3 DNA: TGTGCCACCAGCAGAGAAGGGACAGGACATTCACCCCTCCACTTT. Translated, it gives CATSREGTGHSPLHF. V is TRBV15 and J is TRBJ1-6; 8 bases map to TRBD1. Germline-derived CDR1 and CDR2 are LNHNV and YYDKDF (reference sequence). The CDR3 runs to 15 residues. The V segment lost 0 bases and the J segment 8 bases; nucleotides outside the gene matches: 3.

The chain uses TRBV6-1 and TRBJ2-3; tentative D call: TRBD1 (5 bases). The CDR3 has 13 residues. The V and J ends lost 5 bases and 3 bases respectively, with 9 bases between them. Germline V lookup: CDR1 MNHNS, CDR2 SASEGT. The DNA of the CDR3 is TGTGCCAGCAGTTTAGGGGTAACAGATACGCAGTATTTT. Translation gives CASSLGVTDTQYF.

The rearrangement joins TRBV25-1 to TRBJ1-5, with D possibly matching TRBD1 (5 bases). V lost 5 bases, J lost 6 bases, and 20 bases lay in between. This CDR3 is built from 16 residues. Looked up from germline, CDR1 is MGHDK and CDR2 is SYGVNS. CDR3 amino acids: CASSPPRQRRGQPQHF. The CDR3 region has the DNA TGTGCCAGCAGTCCCCCCCGACAGAGAAGGGGTCAGCCCCAGCATTTT.

The chain couples TRBV11-2 to TRBJ1-3; 9 bases line up with TRBD1. Germline assignment: CDR1 SGHAT and CDR2 FQNNGV. With 5 bases clipped from V and 4 bases from J, the junction kept 6 bases outside the gene matches. The CDR3 spans 15 residues. The CDR3 nucleotides read TGTGCCAGCAGCGCACAGGGGGCGACCGGAAACACCATATATTTT. Translation gives CASSAQGATGNTIYF.

This clone was picked up one time. For the CDR3, the DNA is TGTGCCATCAGTGAGTCGCGGGGCTTGAACACTGAAGCTTTCTTT. As protein: CAISESRGLNTEAFF. This chain uses TRBV10-3 with TRBJ1-1; weak D call: TRBD1 (5 bases). The length of the CDR3 is 15 residues. The germline V and J ends were trimmed by 0 bases and 0 bases, with 8 bases remaining between them. Looked up from germline, CDR1 is ENHRY and CDR2 is SYGVKD.

The chain uses TRBV30 and TRBJ2-5; 7 bases line up with TRBD2. Losses at the gene ends were 3 bases for V and 2 bases for J; bases not matched to a gene: 6. Germline V gives CDR1 GTSNPN, CDR2 SVGIG (reference sequence). The length of the CDR3 is 14 residues. The CDR3 nucleotides are TGTGCCTGGAGCTATACGGGACTACAAGAGACCCAGTACTTC. It is translated as CAWSYTGLQETQYF.

The rearrangement uses TRBV5-1 and TRBJ2-1; no clear D. Trimming pared 0 bases from V and 1 base from J, leaving 14 bases between. The CDR3 is 17 amino acids. The germline CDR1 and CDR2 sequences are SGHRS and YFSETQ. CDR3 protein: CASSLARVYGSYNEQFF. The CDR3 coding sequence is TGCGCCAGCAGCTTGGCCCGGGTTTATGGGTCCTACAATGAGCAGTTCTTC.

The V call is TRBV7-2, the J call TRBJ2-7; tentatively, D is TRBD2 (6 bases). V was cut by 5 bases and J by 0 bases, with 11 bases left in between. Per germline, CDR1 SGHTA and CDR2 FQGNSA. There are 14 residues in the CDR3. CDR3 DNA sequence: TGTGCCAGCAGCCGGGGGACTGCCTCCTACGAGCAGTACTTC. Its protein product is CASSRGTASYEQYF. The variable domain in full, with the rest retrieved from reference TRBV7-2 and TRBJ2-7, is GAGVSQSPSNKVTEKGKDVELRCDPISGHTALYWYRQSLGQGLEFLIYFQGNSAPDKSGLPSDRFSAERTGGSVSTLTIQRTQQEDSAVYLCASSRGTASYEQYFGPGTRLTVT.

About this clone: At one of its ends the junction is not consistent with the germline gene, which may arise from a read error. This chain links TRBV7-9 with TRBJ1-6; D ambiguous. This CDR3 is built from 15 residues. Germline V lookup: CDR1 SEHNR, CDR2 FQNEAQ (reference sequence). The CDR3, as DNA: TGTTCCAGCAGCTTAGACTTGACACCCATTTCACCCCTCCACTTT. Translation gives CSSSLDLTPISPLHF.

This clone was picked up a small number of times. The J gene is TRBJ2-2, the V gene TRBV6-6; D unresolved. The germline V gene encodes CDR1 MNHNY and CDR2 SVGAGI (reference sequence). The germline V and J ends were trimmed by 0 bases and 0 bases, with 5 bases remaining between them. The CDR3 contains 15 residues. The chain's CDR3 is CASSYSTTNTGELFF. In DNA form, the CDR3 reads TGTGCCAGCAGTTACTCGACAACGAACACCGGGGAGCTGTTTTTT.

This chain connects TRBV5-6 to TRBJ2-1; 11 bases line up with TRBD2. V shed 1 base and J 0 bases; nucleotides not matched to a gene: 3. This CDR3 is 17 amino acids long. Per the germline V gene, CDR1 is SGHDT and CDR2 is YYEEEE. CDR3 nucleotide sequence: TGTGCCAGCAGCTTGCTAGCGGGGGGCCTCTCCTACAATGAGCAGTTCTTC. Its protein is CASSLLAGGLSYNEQFF.

The chain joins TRBV28 to TRBJ2-2; tentatively, D is TRBD1 (5 bases). The V end was cut by 7 bases, the J end by 3 bases, with 15 bases between. This CDR3 has 15 residues. CDR1 and CDR2 from the germline V gene are MDHEN and SYDVKM. CDR3: CASNSGGQDTGELFF. CDR3 coding DNA: TGTGCCAGCAATTCCGGCGGACAAGACACCGGGGAGCTGTTTTTT.

V gene TRBV11-2 combines with J gene TRBJ2-1; TRBD2 aligns across 7 bases. Germline V gene lookup returns CDR1 SGHAT and CDR2 FQNNGV. The CDR3 contains 14 residues. The V segment lost 2 bases and the J segment 11 bases; nucleotides outside the gene matches: 9. CDR3 sequence reads: CASSLLSGASKQFF. In nucleotides, the CDR3 is TGTGCCAGCAGCTTACTAAGCGGGGCCAGCAAGCAGTTCTTC. Full variable domain (missing parts from reference TRBV11-2 and TRBJ2-1): EAGVAQSPRYKIIEKRQSVAFWCNPISGHATLYWYQQILGQGPKLLIQFQNNGVVDDSQLPKDRFSAERLKGVDSTLKIQPAKLEDSAVYLCASSLLSGASKQFFGPGTRLTVL.